The 26 T cell receptor beta chains below were found in one sample sequenced in a study of response to subunit inactivated influenza vaccine. TCRdb reprocessed the RT-PCR reads with MiXCR, giving one entry per CDR3 protein. The sample has about 520,000 distinct CDR3 sequences, approximately 6.9% seen once. Sequenced here: PBMCs from blood, sampled less than 30 months after vaccination. These receptors all come from a man between 50 and 69 years old who received an inactivated influenza vaccine.

This clonotype was seen repeatedly, ten times or more. The CDR3 sequence is CASSPFFSNTEAFF. DNA for the CDR3: TGTGCCAGCAGCCCCTTCTTTTCGAACACTGAAGCTTTCTTT. The chain couples TRBV5-6 to TRBJ1-1; no firm D call. The CDR3 runs to 14 residues. V lost 4 bases and J 1 base, leaving 11 bases between the germline ends. Per germline, CDR1 SGHDT and CDR2 YYEEEE. Using reference TRBV5-6 and TRBJ1-1 for the parts outside the CDR3, the full variable domain is DAGVTQSPTHLIKTRGQQVTLRCSPKSGHDTVSWYQQALGQGPQFIFQYYEEEERQRGNFPDRFSGHQFPNYSSELNVNALLLGDSALYLCASSPFFSNTEAFFGQGTRLTVV.

This clonotype was seen more than once but under ten times. The V and J genes are TRBV12-3 or TRBV12-4 and TRBJ2-1, with 13 nucleotides matching TRBD2. This CDR3 spans 17 amino acids. The V gene end was trimmed by 4 bases and the J gene end by 1 base; junction bases not matched to a gene: 4. The CDR3 protein is CASSWGLAGWSYNEQFF. Here the CDR3 DNA reads TGTGCCAGCAGTTGGGGACTAGCGGGGTGGTCCTACAATGAGCAGTTCTTC.

This clonotype was counted at least ten times. The CDR3 sequence is CASSLAGALAKNIQYF. The CDR3 region has the DNA TGTGCCAGCAGCTTAGCGGGAGCCCTAGCCAAAAACATTCAGTACTTC. The V call is TRBV7-2, the J call TRBJ2-4; TRBD2 is a possible D gene (5 bases). There are 16 residues in the CDR3. Germline V gene lookup returns CDR1 SGHTA and CDR2 FQGNSA. Trimming shortened V by 0 bases and J by 0 bases, and 9 bases separated the two germline ends.

This clonotype was seen many times. The CDR3 protein is CSARDLSGNYEQYF. CDR3 nucleotide sequence: TGCAGTGCTAGAGATCTTAGCGGGAACTACGAGCAGTACTTC. The chain uses TRBV20-1 and TRBJ2-7; TRBD2 matches 8 bases. This CDR3 comprises 14 residues. Germline CDR1 DFQATT, CDR2 SNEGSKA (reference sequence). The J segment lost 3 bases and the V segment lost 0 bases, leaving 4 bases of the junction unmatched.

This clonotype came up many times. The rearrangement joins TRBV28 to TRBJ2-3; a weak D match, TRBD1 (6 bases). V was trimmed by 6 bases and J by 2 bases, leaving 12 bases between them. The CDR3 loop spans 14 amino acids. The V gene's germline CDR1 is MDHEN and CDR2 SYDVKM. The CDR3 region has the DNA TGTGCCAGCAGGGGGGCGATACTCACAGATACGCAGTATTTT. Protein sequence: CASRGAILTDTQYF.

This clonotype has a count of ten or more. The V and J genes are TRBV5-1 and TRBJ2-7; 13 bases are a match to TRBD2. Germline V gene data show CDR1 as SGHRS and CDR2 as YFSETQ. This CDR3 has 15 amino acids. V trimming: 3 bases; J trimming: 6 bases; junction bases outside the gene matches: 6. The DNA of the CDR3 is TGCGCCAGCAGCTATGGGACTAGCGGGGTGGGCGAGCAGTACTTC. Protein: CASSYGTSGVGEQYF.

This clonotype was picked up a small number of times. The chain carries TRBV30 and TRBJ2-5; D remains ambiguous. The CDR3 has 12 amino acids. In germline, CDR1 is GTSNPN, CDR2 SVGIG (reference sequence). Trimming removed 0 bases at V and 4 bases at J, with 6 bases between. CDR3 in DNA: TGTGCCTGGAGTGTCCGTGCAGAGACCCAGTACTTC. Protein sequence: CAWSVRAETQYF.

This clonotype was seen only a few times. V is TRBV12-3 or TRBV12-4 and J is TRBJ2-2, with TRBD2 identical over 9 bases. The V gene end was trimmed by 4 bases and the J gene end by 4 bases; junction bases not matched to a gene: 4. The CDR3 extends over 15 amino acids. CDR3 amino acids: CASSSIAGATGELFF. DNA for the CDR3: TGTGCCAGCAGTTCAATAGCGGGGGCCACCGGGGAGCTGTTTTTT.

This clonotype occurred a few times. The chain couples TRBV20-1 to TRBJ2-1; D may be TRBD1 or TRBD2 (5 bases each). This CDR3 has 16 amino acids. V lost 0 bases to trimming and J lost 3 bases, with 15 bases between them. CDR1 and CDR2 (germline): DFQATT, SNEGSKA (reference sequence). The CDR3 coding sequence is TGCAGTGCTAGAGATCTTTGGGACGGAGACTACAATGAGCAGTTCTTC. This gives the protein CSARDLWDGDYNEQFF.

This clonotype has a handful of counts. The chain couples TRBV7-2 to TRBJ2-3, with 9 bases matching TRBD2. Germline CDR1 is SGHTA and CDR2 is FQGNSA. The CDR3 is 16 amino acids. Trimming at V came to 6 bases and at J to 1 base, leaving 8 bases not matched to a gene. The CDR3 sequence: CASSRGRAYGTDTQYF. For the CDR3, the DNA is TGTGCCAGCAGTCGCGGGAGGGCCTACGGCACAGATACGCAGTATTTT.

The V and J genes are TRBV7-2 and TRBJ1-1; a possible D gene is TRBD1 (5 bases). CDR3 length equals 16 residues. The V end lost 6 bases, the J end lost 0 bases, and 17 bases lay between the germline ends. Germline CDR1 SGHTA, CDR2 FQGNSA. The CDR3 DNA reads as TGTGCCAGCAGTCACCCAGGGCGGACCATGAACACTGAAGCTTTCTTT. It codes for CASSHPGRTMNTEAFF.

The rearrangement uses TRBV20-1 and TRBJ1-1; 8 nucleotides align to TRBD1. The CDR3 loop spans 14 amino acids. The germline V gene encodes CDR1 DFQATT and CDR2 SNEGSKA (reference sequence). The V segment lost 4 bases and the J segment 3 bases; nucleotides outside the gene matches: 7. The CDR3 is CSAKTDRAYTEAFF. The CDR3 coding sequence is TGCAGTGCTAAAACGGACAGGGCATACACTGAAGCTTTCTTT.

This clonotype was observed many times. The chain links TRBV5-1 to TRBJ2-3, with D possibly being TRBD1 (5 bases). Trimming pared 1 base from V and 0 bases from J, leaving 9 bases between. Per germline, CDR1 SGHRS and CDR2 YFSETQ. This CDR3 has 15 amino acids. The CDR3 coding sequence is TGCGCCAGCAGCTTGACAGGCAAAAGCACAGATACGCAGTATTTT. The encoded protein is CASSLTGKSTDTQYF.

In this sample, this clonotype turned up a few times. CDR3 sequence reads: CASSLRDSGRETQYF. CDR3 DNA: TGCGCCAGCAGCTTAAGAGATAGCGGGAGAGAGACCCAGTACTTC. V gene TRBV5-1 combines with J gene TRBJ2-5, with TRBD2 matching over 9 bases. CDR3 length: 15 residues. Germline-derived CDR1 and CDR2 are SGHRS and YFSETQ. V was pared by 2 bases and J by 4 bases, with 6 bases of the junction left unmatched.

This clonotype has a handful of counts. The chain uses TRBV9 and TRBJ2-1; D is possibly TRBD2 (5 bases). V gave up 0 bases and J gave up 2 bases, with 6 bases separating them. CDR1 SGDLS and CDR2 YYNGEE come from the germline V gene. This CDR3 is 14 amino acids long. The DNA of the CDR3 is TGTGCCAGCAGCGTAGATAGCGCCTACAATGAGCAGTTCTTC. This sequence encodes CASSVDSAYNEQFF.

This clonotype has a handful of counts. J is TRBJ2-1 and V is TRBV20-1; 7 nucleotides agree with TRBD2. CDR1 is DFQATT and CDR2 is SNEGSKA in the germline V gene (reference sequence). CDR3 length: 14 amino acids. Trimming cost V 3 bases and J 3 bases; bases outside gene matches: 5. This chain's CDR3 is CSARSGTLYNEQFF. As DNA, the CDR3 is TGCAGTGCTAGGAGCGGGACCCTCTACAATGAGCAGTTCTTC.

This clonotype was recorded at least ten times. This sequence joins TRBV18 and TRBJ1-1; a weak D match, TRBD1 (5 bases). Germline CDR1 KGHSH, CDR2 LQKENI. The CDR3 totals 16 residues. The germline V and J ends were trimmed by 3 bases and 1 base, with 15 bases remaining between them. The chain's CDR3 is CASSPDSGLRNTEAFF. Written as DNA, the CDR3 is TGTGCCAGCTCACCGGACTCGGGACTGCGGAACACTGAAGCTTTCTTT.

The rearrangement uses TRBV20-1 and TRBJ1-1; tentatively, D is TRBD1 (5 bases). There are 14 residues in the CDR3. Germline CDR1 reads DFQATT; CDR2 reads SNEGSKA (reference sequence). V was clipped by 2 bases and J by 5 bases, with 15 bases between them. This chain's CDR3 is CSARRGVGGTEAFF. The CDR3 nucleotides read TGCAGTGCTAGAAGAGGGGTGGGTGGGACTGAAGCTTTCTTT.

In its sample, this clonotype was seen a few times. The chain combines TRBV10-3 with TRBJ2-2; 10 nucleotides agree with TRBD1. J was trimmed by 6 bases and V by 5 bases; bases with no gene match: 9. In germline, CDR1 is ENHRY, CDR2 SYGVKD. The CDR3 extends over 16 amino acids. The CDR3 nucleotides read TGTGCCATCAGTCCGCTGGACAGGGGGATTGCCGGGGAGCTGTTTTTT. Residues: CAISPLDRGIAGELFF.

This clonotype has a handful of counts. V gene TRBV30 combines with J gene TRBJ2-7; TRBD1 matches 11 bases. Trimming cost V 5 bases and J 1 base; bases outside gene matches: 7. This CDR3 is built from 15 residues. Per germline, CDR1 GTSNPN and CDR2 SVGIG (reference sequence). CDR3 loop: CAWDRTGGISYEQYF. The CDR3 nucleotides are TGTGCCTGGGATAGGACAGGGGGCATATCCTACGAGCAGTACTTC.

This clonotype occurred a few times. V and J are TRBV10-3 and TRBJ2-2; 14 nucleotides match TRBD2. Unmatched junction bases numbered 10, after V lost 6 bases and J lost 4 bases. The CDR3 covers 18 residues. The germline V gene has CDR1 ENHRY and CDR2 SYGVKD. CDR3 region: CAISLTGTSGSSTGELFF. The DNA for the CDR3 is TGTGCCATCAGCCTAACCGGGACTAGCGGGAGCTCCACCGGGGAGCTGTTTTTT.

The rearrangement joins TRBV6-5 to TRBJ2-5; D perhaps matches TRBD1 (6 bases). Trimming stripped 4 bases from V and 2 bases from J, with 14 bases between. In germline, CDR1 is MNHEY, CDR2 SVGAGI. The CDR3 totals 15 residues. CDR3 nucleotides: TGTGCCAGCAGTTTTGAGGGGGTCCCTCAAGAGACCCAGTACTTC. Residues: CASSFEGVPQETQYF.

This clonotype came up a few times. This chain joins TRBV9 and TRBJ1-1; no clear D gene. Germline V gene data show CDR1 as SGDLS and CDR2 as YYNGEE. The CDR3 runs to 14 residues. Trimming took off 4 bases at V and 7 bases at J, with 17 bases between the two ends. The CDR3 sequence: CASSPRGSRSEAFF. The CDR3 bases are TGTGCCAGCAGCCCAAGAGGCTCGAGGAGTGAAGCTTTCTTT. Supplemented by reference TRBV9 and TRBJ1-1, the full variable domain reads DSGVTQTPKHLITATGQRVTLRCSPRSGDLSVYWYQQSLDQGLQFLIQYYNGEERAKGNILERFSAQQFPDLHSELNLSSLELGDSALYFCASSPRGSRSEAFFGQGTRLTVV.

This clonotype was seen many times. The genes are TRBV7-8 and TRBJ2-1; D might be TRBD1 or TRBD2, each matching 5 bases. The CDR3 sequence is 15 residues long. V shed 6 bases and J shed 6 bases, with 18 bases lying between them. Germline assignment: CDR1 SGHVS and CDR2 FQNEAQ. The CDR3 spells CASRARADTINEQFF. The CDR3 DNA reads TGTGCCAGCAGGGCTAGAGCGGACACAATCAATGAGCAGTTCTTC.

This clonotype was detected many times. V gene TRBV29-1 combines with J gene TRBJ1-2; D uncertain. The germline gives CDR1 SQVTM, CDR2 ANQGSEA. CDR3 size: 10 residues. V lost 0 bases to trimming and J lost 11 bases, with 7 bases between them. The DNA of the CDR3 is TGCAGCGTTGAAGATACGAAGTACACCTTC. It specifies CSVEDTKYTF.

This clonotype is a singleton in its sample. The V and J genes are TRBV9 and TRBJ2-7, with TRBD2 matching over 9 bases. The ends lost 0 bases at V and 3 bases at J; junction bases unmatched: 7. The CDR3 spans 16 residues. The germline gives CDR1 SGDLS, CDR2 YYNGEE. CDR3 sequence reads: CASSVGGLARGYEQYF. Written as DNA, the CDR3 is TGTGCCAGCAGCGTAGGGGGACTAGCAAGGGGCTACGAGCAGTACTTC.